The 11 T cell receptor beta chains below come from one sample, sequenced in a study of shared clonotypes between healthy human individuals. The repertoire was sequenced with immunoSEQ multiplex PCR; TCRdb's copy has only in-frame clones and lacks some. The table lists about 1 million clones, more than 65% of them singletons, with approximately 1.5% in the top ten. Sequencing was carried out using memory CD4+ T cells sorted from blood. Specified subset: CD45RA-negative fraction. The receptors were sampled from a young man in good health.

This clone has more than one count but fewer than ten. This chain joins TRBV30 and TRBJ1-6; D gene unclear. CDR1 is GTSNPN and CDR2 is SVGIG in the germline V gene (reference sequence). The ends were cut back, 4 bases at V and 5 bases at J, with 9 bases in the middle. The CDR3 runs to 13 residues. The CDR3 sequence is CAWMDGDNSPLHF. The DNA for the CDR3 is TGTGCCTGGATGGACGGAGATAATTCACCCCTCCACTTT. Together with reference TRBV30 and TRBJ1-6, the CDR3 gives the full variable domain: SQTIHQWPATLVQPVGSPLSLECTVEGTSNPNLYWYRQAAGRGLQLLFYSVGIGQISSEVPQNLSASRPQDRQFILSSKKLLLSDSGFYLCAWMDGDNSPLHFGNGTRLTVT.

This clone occurred a few times. The rearrangement uses TRBV28 and TRBJ1-4; 8 bases line up with TRBD1. From germline, CDR1 is MDHEN and CDR2 SYDVKM. This CDR3 spans 14 amino acids. Losses at the gene ends were 7 bases for V and 7 bases for J; bases not matched to a gene: 8. The CDR3 loop reads CASIKTGAGEKLFF. In DNA form, the CDR3 reads TGTGCCAGCATTAAGACAGGGGCAGGTGAAAAACTGTTTTTT.

This clone was recorded only once. The J gene is TRBJ2-1, the V gene TRBV27; D may match TRBD1 or TRBD2 (6 bases each). This CDR3 comprises 15 residues. Trimming stripped 5 bases from V and 2 bases from J, with 13 bases between. Germline lookup yields CDR1 MNHEY and CDR2 SMNVEV (reference sequence). In DNA, the CDR3 is TGTGCCAGCAGTCTGCTGGGGGGCGCCTACAATGAGCAGTTCTTC. It codes for CASSLLGGAYNEQFF.

In the case of this clone: Other nucleotide sequences in the sample specify the same CDR3. The chain employs TRBV30 and TRBJ2-4; D is uncertain. The CDR3 is 13 residues long. Germline V lookup: CDR1 GTSNPN, CDR2 SVGIG (reference sequence). V lost 7 bases to trimming and J lost 1 base, with 11 bases between them. CDR3 region: CASSGGAKNIQYF. CDR3 nucleotides: TGTGCCTCGTCCGGTGGGGCCAAAAACATTCAGTACTTC.

As for this clone: The germline gene is not matched at one end of the junction; a read error may be the cause. The chain employs TRBV5-6 and TRBJ2-7, with D maybe TRBD2 (7 bases). The CDR3 spans 13 residues. The germline gives CDR1 SGHDT, CDR2 YYEEEE. CDR3 sequence reads: CASSSSAGATVSF. DNA of the CDR3: TGTGCCAGCAGCTCTTCGGCGGGGGCCACGGTGTCCTTC.

J is TRBJ2-3 and V is TRBV28, with D possibly TRBD1 on 5 matching bases. CDR3 length: 13 amino acids. Deletions cut 10 bases from V and 2 bases from J, with 13 bases between. Germline lookup yields CDR1 MDHEN and CDR2 SYDVKM. CDR3 loop: CANRQMNTDTQYF. In nucleotides, the CDR3 is TGTGCCAACAGACAGATGAACACAGATACGCAGTATTTT.

J is TRBJ2-7 and V is TRBV4-3; the D call may be TRBD1 or TRBD2 (5 bases each). Germline V lookup: CDR1 LGHNA, CDR2 YSLEER. The CDR3 has 16 residues. Between the trimmed V and J ends, which lost 0 bases and 6 bases, there was a span of 18 bases. The CDR3 nucleotides are TGCGCCAGCAGCCAAGAGGCCCTAGCATCGGGGCGCGAGCAGTACTTC. Its translation: CASSQEALASGREQYF.

This clone was detected only once. The chain recombines TRBV6-4 with TRBJ2-3; maybe TRBD1 (6 bases). The CDR3 extends over 13 amino acids. V lost 6 bases, J lost 5 bases, and 12 bases lay in between. Germline lookup yields CDR1 MRHNA and CDR2 SNTAGT. CDR3 loop: CASSRQDGDTQYF. The CDR3 nucleotides read TGTGCCAGCAGCCGACAGGACGGAGATACGCAGTATTTT.

This rearrangement joins TRBV7-2 to TRBJ2-2; D not resolved. Between the trimmed V and J ends, which lost 5 bases and 8 bases, there was a span of 9 bases. Germline V gives CDR1 SGHTA, CDR2 FQGNSA. The CDR3 loop spans 12 amino acids. The CDR3 DNA follows: TGTGCCAGCAGCCCACAAAGGGGGGAGCTGTTTTTT. The encoded protein is CASSPQRGELFF.

The rearrangement uses TRBV25-1 and TRBJ2-7; a possible D gene is TRBD2 (6 bases). V lost 7 bases and J 4 bases, leaving 17 bases between the germline ends. The CDR3 totals 14 residues. Germline V gene sequence: CDR1 MGHDK, CDR2 SYGVNS. CDR3 DNA sequence: TGTGCCAGCACCAGGAGGGGAGCCACTTACGAGCAGTACTTC. It is translated as CASTRRGATYEQYF.

V is TRBV19 and J is TRBJ1-6, with D possibly matching TRBD1 (6 bases). With 4 bases removed from V and 8 bases from J, the gap between germline ends came to 15 bases. Per the germline V gene, CDR1 is LNHDA and CDR2 is SQIVND (reference sequence). The CDR3 extends over 15 amino acids. The CDR3: CASSRERDNYSPLHF. CDR3 nucleotide sequence: TGTGCCAGTAGTAGAGAACGGGACAATTATTCACCCCTCCACTTT.